The rows below give T cell receptor beta chains drawn from one sample of a study of response to subunit inactivated influenza vaccine. TCRdb processed the RT-PCR reads anew with MiXCR; each CDR3 protein has one entry. The profile shows hundreds of thousands of distinct CDR3 sequences, approximately 15% of them singletons. Sequenced here: PBMCs from blood, sampled 14 to 15 days before vaccination. The origin of the receptors is a man aged 45-65 years who received an inactivated influenza vaccine. Each CDR3 is given with its conserved first and last residue. The order of the fields is D gene, CDR3 length, V gene, J gene, clone size, CDR3 DNA, CDR3 protein. A D gene is named only where the DNA matches it firmly. Clone size appears in some rows only: once, few, many, or a class for an expanded clone.

D gene: TRBD2; CDR3 length: 16; V gene: TRBV12-3/TRBV12-4; J gene: TRBJ2-2; clone size: .; CDR3 DNA: TGTGCCAGCAGTACGACTAGCGGGTTGAACACCGGGGAGCTGTTTTTT; CDR3 protein: CASSTTSGLNTGELFF
D gene: TRBD2; CDR3 length: 19; V gene: TRBV6-1; J gene: TRBJ2-2; clone size: few; CDR3 DNA: TGTGCCAGCAGTGAACGGCGAAGGAGCGGGGGGTGGAACACCGGGGAGCTGTTTTTT; CDR3 protein: CASSERRRSGGWNTGELFF
D gene: .; CDR3 length: 13; V gene: TRBV5-1; J gene: TRBJ1-1; clone size: .; CDR3 DNA: TGCGCCAGCAGCTTGGCCATGAAGGGCGAAGCTTTCTTT; CDR3 protein: CASSLAMKGEAFF
D gene: TRBD2; CDR3 length: 20; V gene: TRBV28; J gene: TRBJ2-1; clone size: few; CDR3 DNA: TGTGCCAGCAGTTTATTATGGACTAGCGGGAGGGCCGGGTTCTACAATGAGCAGTTCTTC; CDR3 protein: CASSLLWTSGRAGFYNEQFF
D gene: .; CDR3 length: 15; V gene: TRBV5-1; J gene: TRBJ2-5; clone size: .; CDR3 DNA: TGCGCCAGCAGCTTTGGGCATACAAGATTAGAGACCCAGTACTTC; CDR3 protein: CASSFGHTRLETQYF
D gene: TRBD1; CDR3 length: 13; V gene: TRBV5-1; J gene: TRBJ1-2; clone size: many; CDR3 DNA: TGCGCCAGCAGCTTACCGACAGGGGAGGACTACACCTTC; CDR3 protein: CASSLPTGEDYTF
D gene: TRBD1; CDR3 length: 15; V gene: TRBV4-2; J gene: TRBJ2-2; clone size: many; CDR3 DNA: TGTGCCAGCAGCCACTCCGGGACAGGGACCGGGGAGCTGTTTTTT; CDR3 protein: CASSHSGTGTGELFF
D gene: TRBD1; CDR3 length: 14; V gene: TRBV7-9; J gene: TRBJ2-5; clone size: .; CDR3 DNA: TGTGCCAGCAGCTTCCGACAGGGGAGAGAGACCCAGTACTTC; CDR3 protein: CASSFRQGRETQYF
D gene: TRBD2; CDR3 length: 16; V gene: TRBV7-8; J gene: TRBJ2-2; clone size: .; CDR3 DNA: TGTGCCAGCAGCTTACGCACTAGCGGGAGTCGCGGGGAGCTGTTTTTT; CDR3 protein: CASSLRTSGSRGELFF
D gene: .; CDR3 length: 14; V gene: TRBV30; J gene: TRBJ1-4; clone size: .; CDR3 DNA: TGTGCCTGGAGTGTACCCGGGGCTAATGAAAAACTGTTTTTT; CDR3 protein: CAWSVPGANEKLFF
D gene: TRBD1; CDR3 length: 15; V gene: TRBV4-1; J gene: TRBJ2-5; clone size: few; CDR3 DNA: TGCGCCAGCAGCCGCCGGACAGGGGAGGGAGAGACCCAGTACTTC; CDR3 protein: CASSRRTGEGETQYF
D gene: TRBD2; CDR3 length: 15; V gene: TRBV5-1; J gene: TRBJ2-7; clone size: .; CDR3 DNA: TGCGCCAGCAGTGGGACTAGCGGGAGGGGCTACGAGCAGTACTTC; CDR3 protein: CASSGTSGRGYEQYF
D gene: TRBD2; CDR3 length: 13; V gene: TRBV10-3; J gene: TRBJ2-5; clone size: few; CDR3 DNA: TGTGCCATCAGAGGCCTAGCGGGAGAGACCCAGTACTTC; CDR3 protein: CAIRGLAGETQYF
D gene: .; CDR3 length: 13; V gene: TRBV6-6; J gene: TRBJ2-5; clone size: .; CDR3 DNA: TGTGCCAGCAAGGGAGCAGGCCCCGAGACCCAGTACTTC; CDR3 protein: CASKGAGPETQYF
D gene: TRBD2; CDR3 length: 15; V gene: TRBV2; J gene: TRBJ2-3; clone size: .; CDR3 DNA: TGTGCCAGCAGAACCGGGACTAGCGGGACCAGTACGCAGTATTTT; CDR3 protein: CASRTGTSGTSTQYF
D gene: .; CDR3 length: 14; V gene: TRBV5-1; J gene: TRBJ2-1; clone size: few; CDR3 DNA: TGCGCCAGCAGCAAACGAAGGGGCAACAATGAGCAGTTCTTC; CDR3 protein: CASSKRRGNNEQFF
D gene: .; CDR3 length: 15; V gene: TRBV5-1; J gene: TRBJ2-7; clone size: few; CDR3 DNA: TGCGCCAGCAGCCTCGGGCAGGTTCGCTCCTACGAGCAGTACTTC; CDR3 protein: CASSLGQVRSYEQYF
D gene: .; CDR3 length: 14; V gene: TRBV27; J gene: TRBJ2-7; clone size: many; CDR3 DNA: TGTGCCAGCAGTTTGTACAGGACCCCCTACGAGCAGTACTTC; CDR3 protein: CASSLYRTPYEQYF
D gene: .; CDR3 length: 13; V gene: TRBV30; J gene: TRBJ2-3; clone size: .; CDR3 DNA: TGTGCCTGGAGTGTGACCCAGAGCGATACGCAGTATTTT; CDR3 protein: CAWSVTQSDTQYF
D gene: .; CDR3 length: 14; V gene: TRBV28; J gene: TRBJ2-1; clone size: many; CDR3 DNA: TGTGCCAGCAGTCCTTTGCTGGAAAGCAATGAGCAGTTCTTC; CDR3 protein: CASSPLLESNEQFF
D gene: .; CDR3 length: 13; V gene: TRBV7-6; J gene: TRBJ2-3; clone size: many; CDR3 DNA: TGTGCCAGCAGCCCAAACAGGGCAGATACGCAGTATTTT; CDR3 protein: CASSPNRADTQYF
D gene: TRBD2; CDR3 length: 16; V gene: TRBV6-2/TRBV6-3; J gene: TRBJ2-2; clone size: few; CDR3 DNA: TGTGCCAGCACTCCTAGCGGGAGTCAAAACACCGGGGAGCTGTTTTTT; CDR3 protein: CASTPSGSQNTGELFF
D gene: .; CDR3 length: 14; V gene: TRBV5-1; J gene: TRBJ2-4; clone size: few; CDR3 DNA: TGCGCCAGCAGCATCGACAGGGCCAAAAACATTCAGTACTTC; CDR3 protein: CASSIDRAKNIQYF
D gene: .; CDR3 length: 15; V gene: TRBV4-2; J gene: TRBJ2-7; clone size: .; CDR3 DNA: TGTGCCAGCAGCCAAGAGCAGGGACGGACATACGAGCAGTACTTC; CDR3 protein: CASSQEQGRTYEQYF
D gene: .; CDR3 length: 15; V gene: TRBV28; J gene: TRBJ1-1; clone size: few; CDR3 DNA: TGTGCCAGCAGTTTAACGGCCATGAGTGGCACTGAAGCTTTCTTT; CDR3 protein: CASSLTAMSGTEAFF
D gene: .; CDR3 length: 13; V gene: TRBV4-2; J gene: TRBJ2-1; clone size: few; CDR3 DNA: TGTGCCAGCAGCCATCGTAAGGTCAATGAGCAGTTCTTC; CDR3 protein: CASSHRKVNEQFF